This TCR beta chain was identified during a study of blood T cell repertoires in COVID-19. Overall study: Acute-phase and convalescent COVID-19 samples originated in the United States, Italy and Spain. The cDNA or gDNA used as material had been derived from T cells, B-cell-depleted T cells, or PBMCs.

Per the original methods: Amplification from reference gene primers served as the basis for estimated nucleated cell counts. TCRdb keeps only in-frame clones here, not all; method: immunoSEQ multiplex PCR. V, J and clone size are those of that table, while D and trimming were read from the DNA. In the table there are tens of thousands of clones, 80% to 90% of which are singletons. This CDR3 region has 16 residues. V trimming: 0 bases; J trimming: 1 base; junction bases outside the gene matches: 5. Germline loops: CDR1 ENHRY, CDR2 SYGVKD. The sample taken for sequencing was peripheral blood. The receptor's source is a man aged 50-59 years with acute or convalescent COVID-19. The V and J genes are TRBV10-3 and TRBJ2-7; 8 positions match TRBD2. The CDR3 loop reads CAISESAGGPSYEQYF. The DNA for the CDR3 is TGTGCCATCAGTGAGTCGGCGGGGGGCCCTTCCTACGAGCAGTACTTC.